This T cell receptor beta chain is from a study of tumor-infiltrating lymphocytes in oesophageal squamous cell carcinoma. The table lists this clonotype with many counts. This clone may be a read error of a much larger clone one base away. TCRdb processed the PCR reads anew with MiXCR; each CDR3 protein has one entry. The table has 18,000 or so distinct CDR3 sequences, 35% to 50% seen once; the top ten hold about 30%. The CDR3 covers 15 residues. The ends lost 5 bases at V and 7 bases at J; junction bases unmatched: 12. The V gene's germline CDR1 is SGHTA and CDR2 FQGNSA. This chain connects TRBV7-2 to TRBJ2-7; 9 nucleotides agree with TRBD1. The sequenced sample was esophageal tumor tissue. The clonotype comes from a male donor with esophageal squamous cell carcinoma. DNA for the CDR3: TGTGCCAGCAGCCGACAGGGGGTTTTTGGTAATGAGCAGTACTTC. This gives the protein CASSRQGVFGNEQYF.